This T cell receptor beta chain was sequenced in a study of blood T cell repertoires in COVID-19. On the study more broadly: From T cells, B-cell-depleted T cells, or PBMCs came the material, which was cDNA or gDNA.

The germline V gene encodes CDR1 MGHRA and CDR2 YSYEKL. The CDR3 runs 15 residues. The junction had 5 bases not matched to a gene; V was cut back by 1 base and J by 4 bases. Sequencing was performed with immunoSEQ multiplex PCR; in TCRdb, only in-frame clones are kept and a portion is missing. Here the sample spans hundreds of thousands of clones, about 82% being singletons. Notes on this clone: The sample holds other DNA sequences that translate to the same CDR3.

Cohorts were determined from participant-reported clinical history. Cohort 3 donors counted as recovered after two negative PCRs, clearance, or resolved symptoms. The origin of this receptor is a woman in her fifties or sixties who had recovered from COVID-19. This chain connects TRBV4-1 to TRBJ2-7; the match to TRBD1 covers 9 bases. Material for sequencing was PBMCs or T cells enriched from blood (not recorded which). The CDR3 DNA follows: TGCGCCAGCAGCCAAGCGGGGACAGGGCTTTACGAGCAGTACTTC. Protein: CASSQAGTGLYEQYF.